Presented here are 12 T cell receptor beta chains from one specimen sequenced in a study of Graves' ophthalmopathy and Graves' hyperthyroidism. RNA transcripts were the source from which TCR beta CDR3 regions were amplified. A first-round RT-PCR used HTBI primers, followed by a second-round multiplex PCR. TCRdb reprocessed the multiplex PCR reads with MiXCR, giving one entry per CDR3 protein. In the table there are over a million distinct CDR3 sequences, about 36% of which are singletons. Sequences were obtained from peripheral blood or thyroid tissue (not recorded which). The receptors derive from an adult man with Graves' hyperthyroidism.

V and J are TRBV7-2 and TRBJ2-7; TRBD1 agrees at 7 bases. The CDR3 is 14 amino acids. In germline, CDR1 is SGHTA, CDR2 FQGNSA. The ends lost 1 base at V and 5 bases at J; junction bases unmatched: 5. CDR3 in amino acids: CASSLEGARHEQYF. In DNA form, the CDR3 reads TGTGCCAGCAGCTTAGAGGGGGCGCGTCACGAGCAGTACTTC.

The chain joins TRBV10-3 to TRBJ1-2; D remains ambiguous. Between the trimmed V and J ends, which lost 4 bases and 6 bases, there was a span of 12 bases. This CDR3 comprises 13 residues. Per the germline V gene, CDR1 is ENHRY and CDR2 is SYGVKD. Here the CDR3 DNA reads TGTGCCATCAGTGGGTCAGGAGGCGATGGCTACACCTTC. Translated: CAISGSGGDGYTF.

Points on this clonotype: A much larger clone lies one base from this, so it may be a read error. The V call is TRBV7-2, the J call TRBJ2-7; 10 nucleotides align to TRBD2. This CDR3 is built from 15 residues. CDR1 is SGHTA and CDR2 is FQGNSA in the germline V gene. The CDR3 loop is CASSQESGRAYGQYF. CDR3 nucleotide sequence: TGCGCCAGCAGCCAAGAGAGCGGGAGGGCCTACGGGCAGTACTTC.

In its sample, this clonotype was seen many times. This rearrangement joins TRBV6-6 to TRBJ1-1; TRBD1 aligns across 8 bases. V shed 6 bases, J shed 1 base, and the junction held 4 bases outside the gene matches. CDR1 is MNHNY, CDR2 SVGAGI, per germline (reference sequence). The CDR3 has 14 residues. The CDR3 spells CASRGQETNTEAFF. The CDR3 nucleotides read TGTGCCAGCAGGGGACAGGAGACGAACACTGAAGCTTTCTTT.

This chain joins TRBV20-1 and TRBJ2-3; 9 nucleotides agree with TRBD2. This CDR3 contains 14 residues. CDR1 is DFQATT and CDR2 is SNEGSKA in the germline V gene (reference sequence). J gave up 6 bases and V 1 base, and 5 bases lay outside the gene matches. The CDR3 loop is CSARGGTSKDTQYF. The CDR3 DNA follows: TGCAGTGCTAGAGGTGGGACTAGCAAGGATACGCAGTATTTT.

This clonotype was seen a few times. CDR3 sequence (DNA): TGTGCCAGCAGTTTCAACGGCCTGGAGGGAGAGACCCAGTACTTC. The encoded protein is CASSFNGLEGETQYF. This chain connects TRBV2 to TRBJ2-5; a weak D match, TRBD2 (6 bases). Germline-derived CDR1 and CDR2 are SNHLY and FYNNEI. This CDR3 contains 15 residues. Trimming cost V 5 bases and J 4 bases, with 17 bases left between them.

This clonotype was seen more than once but under ten times. The J gene is TRBJ2-2, the V gene TRBV6-5, with 9 positions matching TRBD1. The ends lost 2 bases at V and 6 bases at J; junction bases unmatched: 16. The CDR3 is made up of 19 amino acids. Germline lookup yields CDR1 MNHEY and CDR2 SVGAGI. The CDR3 spells CASSYGGTGMSRSAGELFF. The CDR3 DNA reads TGTGCCAGCAGTTACGGGGGGACAGGGATGAGCAGATCGGCCGGGGAGCTGTTTTTT.

Details on this clonotype: This could be a read error, since a much larger clone is one nucleotide away. This chain connects TRBV20-1 to TRBJ2-7, with D possibly being TRBD1 (7 bases). The CDR3 has 13 residues. CDR1 and CDR2 (germline): DFQATT, SNEGSKA (reference sequence). The CDR3: CSASQGGAYGQYF. The CDR3 DNA reads TGCAGTGCTAGTCAGGGGGGCGCCTACGGGCAGTACTTC.

The chain carries TRBV25-1 and TRBJ2-7; D is uncertain. Germline values: CDR1 MGHDK, CDR2 SYGVNS. The CDR3 has 13 residues. The ends were cut back, 6 bases at V and 4 bases at J, with 13 bases in the middle. CDR3 nucleotides: TGTGCCAGCAGCCCCCCAAGGAGATACGAGCAGTACTTC. Translation gives CASSPPRRYEQYF.

V usage is TRBV6-4 and J usage is TRBJ1-2; D not resolved. CDR1 and CDR2 from the germline V gene are MRHNA and SNTAGT. V dropped 6 bases and J dropped 4 bases, with 15 bases sitting between them. This CDR3 has 14 residues. The CDR3 here is CASREGTAIYGYTF. The DNA for the CDR3 is TGTGCCAGCAGGGAGGGAACAGCTATCTATGGCTACACCTTC.

The CDR3 loop reads CASSPPRDSTGELFF. CDR3 DNA sequence: TGTGCCAGCAGCCCTCCCCGGGACTCCACCGGGGAGCTGTTTTTT. V usage is TRBV7-9 and J usage is TRBJ2-2, with D maybe TRBD2 (6 bases). Germline V lookup: CDR1 SEHNR, CDR2 FQNEAQ (reference sequence). The CDR3 contains 15 residues. The V end was cut by 5 bases, the J end by 4 bases, with 14 bases between. Full variable domain (rest looked up from reference TRBV7-9 and TRBJ2-2): DTGVSQNPRHKITKRGQNVTFRCDPISEHNRLYWYRQTLGQGPEFLTYFQNEAQLEKSRLLSDRFSAERPKGSFSTLEIQRTEQGDSAMYLCASSPPRDSTGELFFGEGSRLTVL.

A note on this clonotype: This may stem from a read error, because a much larger clone lies one nucleotide away. This chain links TRBV2 with TRBJ1-5; 7 positions agree with TRBD1. CDR1 SNHLY and CDR2 FYNNEI come from the germline V gene. The CDR3 covers 13 residues. The CDR3 here is CAGRGQRNQPQHF. In DNA, the CDR3 is TGTGCCGGCAGGGGACAGCGCAATCAGCCCCAGCATTTT.